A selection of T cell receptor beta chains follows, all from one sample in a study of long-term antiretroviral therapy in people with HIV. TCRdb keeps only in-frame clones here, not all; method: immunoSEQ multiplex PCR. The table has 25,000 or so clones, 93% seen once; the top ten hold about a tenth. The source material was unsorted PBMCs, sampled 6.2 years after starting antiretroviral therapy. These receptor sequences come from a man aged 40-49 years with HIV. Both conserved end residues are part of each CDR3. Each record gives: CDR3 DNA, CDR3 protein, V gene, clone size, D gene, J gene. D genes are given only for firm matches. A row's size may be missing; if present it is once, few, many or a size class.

CDR3nt: TGTGCCAGCCTGAACCTTAACTATGGCTACACCTTC; CDR3aa: CASLNLNYGYTF; v_gene: TRBV25-1; abundance: .; d_gene: .; j_gene: TRBJ1-2
CDR3nt: TGTGCCAGCAGCTTGGGGGGGGCGAGCTCTGGGGCCAACGTCCTGACTTTC; CDR3aa: CASSLGGASSGANVLTF; v_gene: TRBV5-4; abundance: .; d_gene: .; j_gene: TRBJ2-6
CDR3nt: TGTGCCAGTAGTTCCCCGGGCTCCCAGGGCGAGACCCAGTACTTC; CDR3aa: CASSSPGSQGETQYF; v_gene: TRBV19; abundance: .; d_gene: .; j_gene: TRBJ2-5
CDR3nt: TGTGCCAGCAGCTTGGGACAGGCTAACTATGGCTACACCTTC; CDR3aa: CASSLGQANYGYTF; v_gene: TRBV5-4; abundance: .; d_gene: .; j_gene: TRBJ1-2
CDR3nt: TGTGCCAGCAGCCTCACCATGGTTGGCGGGAGGGCCTACGAGCAGTACTTC; CDR3aa: CASSLTMVGGRAYEQYF; v_gene: TRBV7-2; abundance: .; d_gene: TRBD2; j_gene: TRBJ2-7
CDR3nt: TGTGCCATCAATGTGTGTCCCATCGCGGATACGCAGTATTTT; CDR3aa: CAINVCPIADTQYF; v_gene: TRBV7-3; abundance: .; d_gene: .; j_gene: TRBJ2-3
CDR3nt: TGTGCCAGCAGCCAAGTTTGGGATATCGACACTGAAGCTTTCTTT; CDR3aa: CASSQVWDIDTEAFF; v_gene: TRBV4-2; abundance: .; d_gene: .; j_gene: TRBJ1-1
CDR3nt: TGTGCCAGCAGCGTCGAGGGGACCGCCTCGTACCAAGAGACCCAGTACTTC; CDR3aa: CASSVEGTASYQETQYF; v_gene: TRBV9; abundance: .; d_gene: .; j_gene: TRBJ2-5
CDR3nt: TGCGCCAGCAGTGGCCAGGGGAATTCACCCCTCCACTTT; CDR3aa: CASSGQGNSPLHF; v_gene: TRBV10-1; abundance: .; d_gene: .; j_gene: TRBJ1-6
CDR3nt: TGTGCCAGCAGTTTTGGGGCTAGCGGGAGGACCTACAATGAGCAGTTCTTC; CDR3aa: CASSFGASGRTYNEQFF; v_gene: TRBV27; abundance: once; d_gene: TRBD2; j_gene: TRBJ2-1
CDR3nt: TGTGCCAGCAGTTCCCTTCGGGGTCACACCATATATTTT; CDR3aa: CASSSLRGHTIYF; v_gene: TRBV6-5; abundance: .; d_gene: .; j_gene: TRBJ1-3
CDR3nt: TGTGCCAGCAGCTTCGGGAGTGGGGCCAGCGGGAGAGATACGCAGTATTTT; CDR3aa: CASSFGSGASGRDTQYF; v_gene: TRBV11-2; abundance: .; d_gene: TRBD2; j_gene: TRBJ2-3
CDR3nt: TGTGCCAGCAGTGTACTAGGGGGGACAGATACGCAGTATTTT; CDR3aa: CASSVLGGTDTQYF; v_gene: TRBV6-5; abundance: medium-sized; d_gene: .; j_gene: TRBJ2-3
CDR3nt: TGTGCCAGCACTGACAGGGGACAGTACGAGCAGTACTTC; CDR3aa: CASTDRGQYEQYF; v_gene: TRBV6-1; abundance: few; d_gene: TRBD1; j_gene: TRBJ2-7
CDR3nt: TGTGCCGCCGCCCCAGGACCCCCTAGCACAGATACGCAGTATTTT; CDR3aa: CAAAPGPPSTDTQYF; v_gene: TRBV10-3; abundance: .; d_gene: .; j_gene: TRBJ2-3
CDR3nt: TGTGCCAGCACCTCAACCTCCGTAAACACCGGGGAGCTGTTTTTT; CDR3aa: CASTSTSVNTGELFF; v_gene: TRBV2; abundance: .; d_gene: .; j_gene: TRBJ2-2
CDR3nt: TGTGCCAGCTCACCTCGGAACACTGAAGCTTTCTTT; CDR3aa: CASSPRNTEAFF; v_gene: TRBV18; abundance: .; d_gene: .; j_gene: TRBJ1-1
CDR3nt: TGCGCCAGCAGCCAAGTTGAGGCAGGGAACACTGAAGCTTTCTTT; CDR3aa: CASSQVEAGNTEAFF; v_gene: TRBV4-1; abundance: .; d_gene: .; j_gene: TRBJ1-1
CDR3nt: TGTGCCAGCAGCCTCCTCGGGACGGTGGACAATGAGCAGTTCTTC; CDR3aa: CASSLLGTVDNEQFF; v_gene: TRBV9; abundance: .; d_gene: .; j_gene: TRBJ2-1
CDR3nt: TGTGCCAGCAGCTTAAGGGGGTCCTACAATGAGCAGTTCTTC; CDR3aa: CASSLRGSYNEQFF; v_gene: TRBV7-9; abundance: .; d_gene: .; j_gene: TRBJ2-1
CDR3nt: TGTGCCAGCACCGCACCGGGACGGGGCTCCTACGAGCAGTACTTC; CDR3aa: CASTAPGRGSYEQYF; v_gene: TRBV28; abundance: .; d_gene: .; j_gene: TRBJ2-7
CDR3nt: TGTGCCAGCCAAGGACAGACTAACACCGGGGAGCTGTTTTTT; CDR3aa: CASQGQTNTGELFF; v_gene: TRBV11-3; abundance: .; d_gene: .; j_gene: TRBJ2-2
CDR3nt: TGTGCCAGCAGTCCAATTCAAACAGGGGTTCTAAGCAATCAGCCCCAGCATTTT; CDR3aa: CASSPIQTGVLSNQPQHF; v_gene: TRBV27; abundance: few; d_gene: TRBD1; j_gene: TRBJ1-5
CDR3nt: TGTGCCAGCAGTGGAGGAATGGGGGCGATTGGCTACACCTTC; CDR3aa: CASSGGMGAIGYTF; v_gene: TRBV6-1; abundance: .; d_gene: .; j_gene: TRBJ1-2
CDR3nt: TGTGCCAGCAGCTTAGGTGGGGCGGGTGGCTACACCTTC; CDR3aa: CASSLGGAGGYTF; v_gene: TRBV13; abundance: .; d_gene: .; j_gene: TRBJ1-2
CDR3nt: TGTGCCAGCAGTGAGCCGGGACTAGTTTACAATGAGCAGTTCTTC; CDR3aa: CASSEPGLVYNEQFF; v_gene: TRBV2; abundance: .; d_gene: TRBD2; j_gene: TRBJ2-1
CDR3nt: TGTGCCAGCAGCTTAGAAGACCTCACCGGGGAGCTGTTTTTT; CDR3aa: CASSLEDLTGELFF; v_gene: TRBV7-8; abundance: .; d_gene: .; j_gene: TRBJ2-2
CDR3nt: TGTGCCAGCAGCGCCCAGGGGGATCAGCCCCAGCATTTT; CDR3aa: CASSAQGDQPQHF; v_gene: TRBV7-2; abundance: .; d_gene: TRBD1; j_gene: TRBJ1-5
CDR3nt: TGTGCCAGCAGCCCAGCGACAAGGACGGATGGCTACACCTTC; CDR3aa: CASSPATRTDGYTF; v_gene: TRBV5-6; abundance: .; d_gene: .; j_gene: TRBJ1-2
CDR3nt: TGTGCCAGCTCACCGCTAGCAGAAGCCTACGAGCAGTACTTC; CDR3aa: CASSPLAEAYEQYF; v_gene: TRBV18; abundance: .; d_gene: .; j_gene: TRBJ2-7
CDR3nt: TGTGCCAGCAGCTTAGGTGGGGTATGGGGGATGGGTCAGCCCCAGCATTTT; CDR3aa: CASSLGGVWGMGQPQHF; v_gene: TRBV7-2; abundance: .; d_gene: .; j_gene: TRBJ1-5
CDR3nt: TGTGCCAGCAGTTTGTTTGCGACAGGGTTAATAGCCGGGGAGCTGTTTTTT; CDR3aa: CASSLFATGLIAGELFF; v_gene: TRBV28; abundance: .; d_gene: TRBD1; j_gene: TRBJ2-2
CDR3nt: TGTGCCACCAGCAGAGATGGGACGGTTTCAAATCAGCCCCAGCATTTT; CDR3aa: CATSRDGTVSNQPQHF; v_gene: TRBV15; abundance: .; d_gene: .; j_gene: TRBJ1-5
CDR3nt: TGCGCCAGCAGAATGGCAACCGGGACAGGGCTCCTCGGGGCCAACGTCCTGACTTTC; CDR3aa: CASRMATGTGLLGANVLTF; v_gene: TRBV4-1; abundance: .; d_gene: TRBD1; j_gene: TRBJ2-6
CDR3nt: TGTGCCAGCAGTCGCGGGTGGGGGGCGGAACAGCCCCAGCATTTT; CDR3aa: CASSRGWGAEQPQHF; v_gene: TRBV9; abundance: .; d_gene: .; j_gene: TRBJ1-5
CDR3nt: TGTGCCAGCACCGGGGGGGGAAGGGCCGTTGGCTACACCTTC; CDR3aa: CASTGGGRAVGYTF; v_gene: TRBV5-4; abundance: .; d_gene: .; j_gene: TRBJ1-2
CDR3nt: TGTGCCAGCAGCCACTTTGGACAGTGGGATCAGCCCCAGCATTTT; CDR3aa: CASSHFGQWDQPQHF; v_gene: TRBV6-5; abundance: .; d_gene: .; j_gene: TRBJ1-5
CDR3nt: TGTGCCATCAGTTCGACTAGCGGGAGGAGGTACACCGGGGAGCTGTTTTTT; CDR3aa: CAISSTSGRRYTGELFF; v_gene: TRBV10-3; abundance: .; d_gene: TRBD2; j_gene: TRBJ2-2
CDR3nt: TGTGCCAGCAGCCCCTTGGCGGGGGCCCGGAATGAGCAGTTCTTC; CDR3aa: CASSPLAGARNEQFF; v_gene: TRBV4-2; abundance: .; d_gene: .; j_gene: TRBJ2-1
CDR3nt: TGTGCCACCAAGGCGGGACAGGGGAGCACCGGGGAGCTGTTTTTT; CDR3aa: CATKAGQGSTGELFF; v_gene: TRBV19; abundance: .; d_gene: TRBD1; j_gene: TRBJ2-2
CDR3nt: TGTGCCAGCAGTCTAGGCTCGGGCAATCAGCCCCAGCATTTT; CDR3aa: CASSLGSGNQPQHF; v_gene: TRBV2; abundance: .; d_gene: .; j_gene: TRBJ1-5
CDR3nt: TGTGCCAGCAGCAACCGGGACATTTACCAAGAGACCCAGTACTTC; CDR3aa: CASSNRDIYQETQYF; v_gene: TRBV5-6; abundance: once; d_gene: .; j_gene: TRBJ2-5
CDR3nt: TGTGCCAGCAGCCCCGGCGCAGGGCCCGACACCGGGGAGCTGTTTTTT; CDR3aa: CASSPGAGPDTGELFF; v_gene: TRBV4-2; abundance: .; d_gene: .; j_gene: TRBJ2-2
CDR3nt: TGCGCCAGCAAGAAAGGGACATCTAGCACAGATACGCAGTATTTT; CDR3aa: CASKKGTSSTDTQYF; v_gene: TRBV5-1; abundance: .; d_gene: .; j_gene: TRBJ2-3
CDR3nt: TGTGCCAGCAGCTTAGCCGGACAGAGCTCCTACAATGAGCAGTTCTTC; CDR3aa: CASSLAGQSSYNEQFF; v_gene: TRBV7-3; abundance: .; d_gene: .; j_gene: TRBJ2-1
CDR3nt: TGTGCCAGTAGTCCCGACAGGGTGTCCTACGAGCAGTACTTC; CDR3aa: CASSPDRVSYEQYF; v_gene: TRBV19; abundance: once; d_gene: TRBD1; j_gene: TRBJ2-7
CDR3nt: TGTGCCAGCAGCTTACTCGGGGCGTCAGATACGCAGTATTTT; CDR3aa: CASSLLGASDTQYF; v_gene: TRBV7-2; abundance: .; d_gene: .; j_gene: TRBJ2-3
CDR3nt: TGTGCCAGCAGTTCCGTCTATGGCTACACCTTC; CDR3aa: CASSSVYGYTF; v_gene: TRBV6-5; abundance: .; d_gene: .; j_gene: TRBJ1-2
CDR3nt: TGTGCCAGCAGCGAAGGAGCCCGCAATGAGCAGTTCTTC; CDR3aa: CASSEGARNEQFF; v_gene: TRBV9; abundance: .; d_gene: .; j_gene: TRBJ2-1
CDR3nt: TGTGCCAGCAGTTTAAACCAGAATTCACCCCTCCACTTT; CDR3aa: CASSLNQNSPLHF; v_gene: TRBV6-1; abundance: .; d_gene: .; j_gene: TRBJ1-6
CDR3nt: TGTGCCAGCAGCAAAGACAGGGGGGTGTTCTCTGGAAACACCATATATTTT; CDR3aa: CASSKDRGVFSGNTIYF; v_gene: TRBV21-1; abundance: .; d_gene: .; j_gene: TRBJ1-3
CDR3nt: TGTGCCAGCTCACCGGCACTAGCGGGACCTCAGGAGCAGTTCTTC; CDR3aa: CASSPALAGPQEQFF; v_gene: TRBV18; abundance: .; d_gene: TRBD2; j_gene: TRBJ2-1
CDR3nt: TGTGCCAGCAGTGGGAATAAGCGGGTCATGGTAAACACTGAAGCTTTCTTT; CDR3aa: CASSGNKRVMVNTEAFF; v_gene: TRBV2; abundance: .; d_gene: .; j_gene: TRBJ1-1
CDR3nt: TGTGCCAGCAGCCTCCTAGCGGGAGGGCGATGGAATGAGCAGTTCTTC; CDR3aa: CASSLLAGGRWNEQFF; v_gene: TRBV5-4; abundance: .; d_gene: TRBD2; j_gene: TRBJ2-1